The 16 T cell receptor beta chains below come from one sample, sequenced in a study of cytomegalovirus exposure and HLA in healthy donors. PCR primers comprised 60 Vbeta and 13 Jbeta primers. TCRdb's table, derived via immunoSEQ multiplex PCR, lists solely in-frame clones and lacks some. The sample lists under 200,000 clones, around 80% occurring once. The sample comprised PBMCs. The source of these receptors is a woman between 50 and 59 years old in good health and CMV-seropositive.

The V gene is TRBV28, the J gene TRBJ1-1, with TRBD1 as a possible D gene (6 bases). This CDR3 spans 13 amino acids. V was trimmed by 5 bases and J by 1 base, leaving 8 bases between them. Germline V CDR1 and CDR2: MDHEN, SYDVKM. The CDR3 loop reads CASSIQGNTEAFF. DNA for the CDR3: TGTGCCAGCAGTATACAGGGGAACACTGAAGCTTTCTTT.

The V gene is TRBV14, the J gene TRBJ2-1, with a possible D match to TRBD2 (6 bases). The CDR3 spans 16 residues. Germline V gene lookup returns CDR1 SGHDN and CDR2 FVKESK. V dropped 4 bases and J dropped 7 bases, with 20 bases sitting between them. The CDR3 loop is CASSPLAAVGRNEQFF. CDR3 nucleotide sequence: TGTGCCAGCAGCCCCTTAGCGGCCGTGGGGCGGAATGAGCAGTTCTTC.

The CDR3 loop reads CASSLQGAQETQYF. The DNA of the CDR3 is TGTGCCAGCAGCCTACAGGGGGCTCAGGAGACCCAGTACTTC. The chain carries TRBV2 and TRBJ2-5; 9 bases agree with TRBD1. The CDR3 is made up of 14 amino acids. J was trimmed by 5 bases and V by 6 bases; bases with no gene match: 7. CDR1 is SNHLY, CDR2 FYNNEI, per germline.

The gene calls are TRBV9 and TRBJ2-1, with 10 bases identical to TRBD1. CDR1 is SGDLS, CDR2 YYNGEE, per germline. Germline trimming cut 4 bases from V and 4 bases from J; bases unmatched to any gene: 2. CDR3 length: 14 amino acids. The CDR3 nucleotides are TGTGCCAGCAGCTCGGGACAGGGGTACAATGAGCAGTTCTTC. This gives the protein CASSSGQGYNEQFF.

This clone was detected only a few times. CDR3 amino acids: CASSYTRGNTEAFF. CDR3 in DNA: TGTGCCAGCAGTTACACCAGGGGGAACACTGAAGCTTTCTTT. V usage is TRBV6-6 and J usage is TRBJ1-1, with a weak D call TRBD1 (6 bases). The CDR3 length is 14 residues. V lost 2 bases and J 1 base, leaving 8 bases between the germline ends. Germline V gene data show CDR1 as MNHNY and CDR2 as SVGAGI (reference sequence).

This clone was observed once. One junction end disagrees with the germline gene, perhaps due to a read error. V usage is TRBV7-9 and J usage is TRBJ1-2; 10 nucleotides line up with TRBD1. The CDR3 contains 15 residues. Germline assignment: CDR1 SEHNR and CDR2 FQNEAQ (reference sequence). CDR3 loop: CSSSRLGTGENGYTF. The DNA of the CDR3 is TGTTCCAGCAGCCGACTCGGGACAGGGGAAAATGGCTACACCTTC. The whole variable domain, remainder taken from reference TRBV7-9 and TRBJ1-2, is DTGVSQNPRHKITKRGQNVTFRCDPISEHNRLYWYRQTLGQGPEFLTYFQNEAQLEKSRLLSDRFSAERPKGSFSTLEIQRTEQGDSAMYLCSSSRLGTGENGYTFGSGTRLTVV.

The V and J genes are TRBV7-2 and TRBJ1-1; 8 positions agree with TRBD1. The CDR3 runs 14 residues. V trimming: 3 bases; J trimming: 5 bases; junction bases outside the gene matches: 5. Germline V CDR1 and CDR2: SGHTA, FQGNSA. CDR3 loop: CASSFYRGETEAFF. As DNA, the CDR3 is TGTGCCAGCAGCTTTTACAGGGGGGAGACTGAAGCTTTCTTT.

The CDR3 nucleotides are TGTGCCAGCAGGCCTCCGGGACAGGGATTATACGAGCAGTACTTC. Translated, it gives CASRPPGQGLYEQYF. The J gene is TRBJ2-5, the V gene TRBV6-5; 9 nucleotides align to TRBD1. The J call may be mistaken, given a closer DNA end match to TRBJ2-7. Germline lookup yields CDR1 MNHEY and CDR2 SVGAGI. This CDR3 spans 15 amino acids.

V usage is TRBV7-6 and J usage is TRBJ1-2, with a possible D match to TRBD1 (5 bases). The CDR3 extends over 13 amino acids. Between the trimmed V and J ends, which lost 1 base and 8 bases, there was a span of 11 bases. Germline V gene lookup returns CDR1 SGHVS and CDR2 FNYEAQ. CDR3 region: CASSLEWGDGYTF. The CDR3 bases are TGTGCCAGCAGCTTAGAATGGGGGGACGGCTACACCTTC. The full variable domain, rest sourced from reference TRBV7-6 and TRBJ1-2, is GAGVSQSPRYKVTKRGQDVALRCDPISGHVSLYWYRQALGQGPEFLTYFNYEAQQDKSGLPNDRFSAERPEGSISTLTIQRTEQRDSAMYRCASSLEWGDGYTFGSGTRLTVV.

The V and J genes are TRBV29-1 and TRBJ1-2, with 11 positions matching TRBD1. Germline loops: CDR1 SQVTM, CDR2 ANQGSEA. The junction had 18 bases not matched to a gene; V was cut back by 4 bases and J by 5 bases. The CDR3 consists of 18 residues. DNA for the CDR3: TGCAGCGTTGTGGGAGCAGAAGCTCGGGACAGGGGGAAGTATGGCTACACCTTC. Its translation is CSVVGAEARDRGKYGYTF.

The chain recombines TRBV18 with TRBJ1-1, with D possibly TRBD1 on 6 matching bases. V gave up 1 base and J gave up 0 bases, with 24 bases separating them. This CDR3 has 20 residues. The germline V gene encodes CDR1 KGHSH and CDR2 LQKENI. The CDR3 region has the DNA TGTGCCAGCTCACCACGTACGCCGGGGGGGCGGGGACGGATGAACACTGAAGCTTTCTTT. Residues: CASSPRTPGGRGRMNTEAFF.

The rearrangement links TRBV27 to TRBJ2-1; the match to TRBD1 covers 8 bases. J lost 8 bases, V lost 6 bases, and 6 bases had no gene match. Per germline, CDR1 MNHEY and CDR2 SMNVEV (reference sequence). The CDR3 covers 13 residues. The CDR3 reads CASRPAGGDEQFF. The CDR3 DNA reads TGTGCCAGCAGACCGGCAGGGGGCGATGAGCAGTTCTTC.

The genes are TRBV28 and TRBJ2-5; possible D gene TRBD1, 5 bases. Between the trimmed V and J ends, which lost 0 bases and 5 bases, there was a span of 7 bases. The CDR3 runs to 13 residues. Germline V gives CDR1 MDHEN, CDR2 SYDVKM. The CDR3 spells CASSLWGQETQYF. In DNA form, the CDR3 reads TGTGCCAGCAGTTTATGGGGGCAGGAGACCCAGTACTTC.

This clone has just one count. The V call is TRBV29-1, the J call TRBJ2-7; TRBD1 aligns across 8 bases. After removal of 8 bases from V and 3 bases from J, the junction contained 9 bases not matched to a gene. The CDR3 length is 13 residues. Germline CDR1 and CDR2: SQVTM and ANQGSEA. CDR3 sequence: CSYSGTGLYEQYF. The CDR3 DNA reads TGCAGCTATTCCGGGACAGGTCTCTACGAGCAGTACTTC.

The chain has TRBV7-3 and TRBJ2-1; D is ambiguous. The CDR3 totals 16 residues. V was shortened by 3 bases and J by 4 bases, with 16 bases between the two germline ends. In germline, CDR1 is SGHTA, CDR2 FQGTGA. The CDR3 region is CASSFQTVFSYNEQFF. In nucleotides, the CDR3 is TGTGCCAGCAGCTTTCAAACAGTATTCTCTTACAATGAGCAGTTCTTC.

The J gene is TRBJ2-3, the V gene TRBV5-6; D remains unclear. Germline CDR1 SGHDT, CDR2 YYEEEE. Trimming left V 2 bases short and J 0 bases short, with 10 bases between. There are 15 residues in the CDR3. As DNA, the CDR3 is TGTGCCAGCAGCTTTGTTGCCACTAGCACAGATACGCAGTATTTT. This gives the protein CASSFVATSTDTQYF. The full variable domain, completed using reference TRBV5-6 and TRBJ2-3, is DAGVTQSPTHLIKTRGQQVTLRCSPKSGHDTVSWYQQALGQGPQFIFQYYEEEERQRGNFPDRFSGHQFPNYSSELNVNALLLGDSALYLCASSFVATSTDTQYFGPGTRLTVL.